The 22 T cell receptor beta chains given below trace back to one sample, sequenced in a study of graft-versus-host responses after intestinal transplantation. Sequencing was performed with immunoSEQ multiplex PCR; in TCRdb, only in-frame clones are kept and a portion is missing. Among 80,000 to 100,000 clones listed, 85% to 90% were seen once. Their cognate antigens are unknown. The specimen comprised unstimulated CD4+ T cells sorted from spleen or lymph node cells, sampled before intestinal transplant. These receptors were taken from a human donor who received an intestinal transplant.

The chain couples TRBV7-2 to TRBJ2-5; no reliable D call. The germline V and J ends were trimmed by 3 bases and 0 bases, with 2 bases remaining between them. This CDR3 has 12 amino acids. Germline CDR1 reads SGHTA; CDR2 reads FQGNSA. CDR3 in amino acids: CASSFYQETQYF. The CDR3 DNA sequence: TGTGCCAGCAGCTTCTACCAAGAGACCCAGTACTTC.

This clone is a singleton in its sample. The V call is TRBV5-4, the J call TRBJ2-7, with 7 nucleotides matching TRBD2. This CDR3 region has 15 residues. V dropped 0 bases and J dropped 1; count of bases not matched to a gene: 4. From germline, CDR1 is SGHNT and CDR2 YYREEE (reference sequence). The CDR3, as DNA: TGTGCCAGCAGCTTGGGGGCTAGCGGTTCCTACGAGCAGTACTTC. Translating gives CASSLGASGSYEQYF.

This CDR3 reads CASSGGLAHNNEQFF. CDR3 sequence (DNA): TGCGCCAGCAGCGGGGGACTAGCGCACAACAATGAGCAGTTCTTC. The rearrangement joins TRBV5-1 to TRBJ2-1; 10 bases fit TRBD2. Germline lookup yields CDR1 SGHRS and CDR2 YFSETQ. The trim removed 4 bases at V and 5 bases at J, leaving 6 bases unmatched. The CDR3 extends over 15 amino acids.

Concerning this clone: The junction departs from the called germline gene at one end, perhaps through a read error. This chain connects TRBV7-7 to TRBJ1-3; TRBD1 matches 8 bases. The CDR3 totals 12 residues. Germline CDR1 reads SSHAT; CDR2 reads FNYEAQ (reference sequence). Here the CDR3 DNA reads TGTGCTAGCAGCACTGGGACAGGCCAAATATATTTT. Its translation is CASSTGTGQIYF.

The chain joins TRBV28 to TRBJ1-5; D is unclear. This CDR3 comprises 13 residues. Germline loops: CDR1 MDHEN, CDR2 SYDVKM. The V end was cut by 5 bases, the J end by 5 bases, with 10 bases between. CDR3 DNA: TGTGCCAGCAGTCCCCCCGGGTATCAGCCCCAGCATTTT. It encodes CASSPPGYQPQHF.

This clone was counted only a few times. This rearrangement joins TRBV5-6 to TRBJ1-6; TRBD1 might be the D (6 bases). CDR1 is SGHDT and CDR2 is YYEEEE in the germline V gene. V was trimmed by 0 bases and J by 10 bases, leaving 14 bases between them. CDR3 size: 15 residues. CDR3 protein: CASSLGAGAGSPLHF. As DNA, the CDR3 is TGTGCCAGCAGCTTGGGCGCAGGGGCTGGATCACCCCTCCACTTT.

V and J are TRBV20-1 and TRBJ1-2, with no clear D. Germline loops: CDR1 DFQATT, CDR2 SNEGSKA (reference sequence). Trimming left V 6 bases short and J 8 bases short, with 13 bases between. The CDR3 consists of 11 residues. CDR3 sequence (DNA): TGCAGTGCAACCGATGAGGCCGGCTACACCTTC. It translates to CSATDEAGYTF.

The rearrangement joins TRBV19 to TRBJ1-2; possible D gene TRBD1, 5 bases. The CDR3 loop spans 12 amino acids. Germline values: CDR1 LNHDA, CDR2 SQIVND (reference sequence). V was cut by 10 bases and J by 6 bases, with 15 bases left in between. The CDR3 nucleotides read TGTGCCACGGGACTTATGAGCGATGGCTACACCTTC. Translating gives CATGLMSDGYTF. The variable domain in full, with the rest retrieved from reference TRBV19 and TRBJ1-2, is DGGITQSPKYLFRKEGQNVTLSCEQNLNHDAMYWYRQDPGQGLRLIYYSQIVNDFQKGDIAEGYSVSREKKESFPLTVTSAQKNPTAFYLCATGLMSDGYTFGSGTRLTVV.

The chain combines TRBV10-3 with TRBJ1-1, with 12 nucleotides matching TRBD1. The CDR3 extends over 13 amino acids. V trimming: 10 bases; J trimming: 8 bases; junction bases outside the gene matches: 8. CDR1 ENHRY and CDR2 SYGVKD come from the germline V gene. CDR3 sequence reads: CATAGTGGGEAFF. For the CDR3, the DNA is TGTGCCACAGCCGGGACAGGGGGCGGGGAAGCTTTCTTT.

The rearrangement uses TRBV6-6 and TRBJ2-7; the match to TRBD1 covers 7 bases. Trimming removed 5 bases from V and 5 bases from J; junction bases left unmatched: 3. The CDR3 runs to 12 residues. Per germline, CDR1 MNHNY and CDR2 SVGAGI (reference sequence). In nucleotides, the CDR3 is TGTGCCAGCAGTACAGGGGCCAACGAGCAGTACTTC. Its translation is CASSTGANEQYF.

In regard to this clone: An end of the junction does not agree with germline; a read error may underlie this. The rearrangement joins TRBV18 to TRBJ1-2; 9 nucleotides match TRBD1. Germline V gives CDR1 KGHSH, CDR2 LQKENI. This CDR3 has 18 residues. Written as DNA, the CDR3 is TGTGCCAGCTCACGGAACCCGGGACAGGGACGATTGGGCTATGGCTACATCTTC. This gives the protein CASSRNPGQGRLGYGYIF.

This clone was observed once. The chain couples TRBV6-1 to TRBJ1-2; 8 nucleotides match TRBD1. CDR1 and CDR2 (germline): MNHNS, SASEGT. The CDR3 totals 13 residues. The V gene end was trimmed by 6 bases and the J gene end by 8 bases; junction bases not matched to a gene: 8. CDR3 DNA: TGTGCCAGCAGAACAGGGGGGGAGGGAGGCTACACCTTC. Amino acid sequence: CASRTGGEGGYTF.

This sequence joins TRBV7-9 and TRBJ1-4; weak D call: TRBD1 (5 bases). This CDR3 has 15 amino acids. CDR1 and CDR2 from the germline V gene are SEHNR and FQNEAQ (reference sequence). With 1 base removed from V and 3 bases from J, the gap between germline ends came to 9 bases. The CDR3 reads CASSLGDSPNEKLFF. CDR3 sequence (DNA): TGTGCCAGCAGCTTAGGCGACAGCCCTAATGAAAAACTGTTTTTT.

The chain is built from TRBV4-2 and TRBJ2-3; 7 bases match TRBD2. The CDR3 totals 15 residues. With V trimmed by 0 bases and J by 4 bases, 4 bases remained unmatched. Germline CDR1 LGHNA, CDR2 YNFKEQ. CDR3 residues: CASSQDVGGADTQYF. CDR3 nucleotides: TGTGCCAGCAGCCAAGATGTGGGGGGGGCAGATACGCAGTATTTT.

The CDR3: CASSFPPSLAGNPYEQYF. CDR3 nucleotides: TGTGCCAGCAGCTTCCCGCCTAGTTTGGCGGGTAACCCCTACGAGCAGTACTTC. J is TRBJ2-7 and V is TRBV5-6; D may be TRBD2 (5 bases). Germline CDR1 is SGHDT and CDR2 is YYEEEE. The CDR3 totals 18 residues. With 2 bases removed from V and 2 bases from J, the gap between germline ends came to 23 bases. Supplemented by reference TRBV5-6 and TRBJ2-7, the full variable domain reads DAGVTQSPTHLIKTRGQQVTLRCSPKSGHDTVSWYQQALGQGPQFIFQYYEEEERQRGNFPDRFSGHQFPNYSSELNVNALLLGDSALYLCASSFPPSLAGNPYEQYFGPGTRLTVT.

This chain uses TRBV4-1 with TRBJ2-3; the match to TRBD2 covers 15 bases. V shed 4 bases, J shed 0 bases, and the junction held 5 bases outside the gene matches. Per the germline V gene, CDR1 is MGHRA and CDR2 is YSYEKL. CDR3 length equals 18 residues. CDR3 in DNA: TGCGCCAGCAGCCTCGGACTAGCGGGGGGGCGGAGCACAGATACGCAGTATTTT. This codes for CASSLGLAGGRSTDTQYF.

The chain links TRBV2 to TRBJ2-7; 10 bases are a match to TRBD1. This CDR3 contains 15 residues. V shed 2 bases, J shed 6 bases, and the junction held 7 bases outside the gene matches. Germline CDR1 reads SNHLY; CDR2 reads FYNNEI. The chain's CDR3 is CASSEIGQGVSEQYF. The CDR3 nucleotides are TGTGCCAGCAGTGAAATAGGACAGGGGGTAAGCGAGCAGTACTTC. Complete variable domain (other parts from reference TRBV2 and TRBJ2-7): EPEVTQTPSHQVTQMGQEVILRCVPISNHLYFYWYRQILGQKVEFLVSFYNNEISEKSEIFDDQFSVERPDGSNFTLKIRSTKLEDSAMYFCASSEIGQGVSEQYFGPGTRLTVT.

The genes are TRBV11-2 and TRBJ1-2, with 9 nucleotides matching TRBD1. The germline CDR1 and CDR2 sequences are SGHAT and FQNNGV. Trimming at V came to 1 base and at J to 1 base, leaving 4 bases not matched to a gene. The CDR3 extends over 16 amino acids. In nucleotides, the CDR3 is TGTGCCAGCAGCTTAGTAAGGGACAGGGTTAACTATGGCTACACCTTC. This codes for CASSLVRDRVNYGYTF. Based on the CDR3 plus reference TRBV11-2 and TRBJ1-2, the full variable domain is EAGVAQSPRYKIIEKRQSVAFWCNPISGHATLYWYQQILGQGPKLLIQFQNNGVVDDSQLPKDRFSAERLKGVDSTLKIQPAKLEDSAVYLCASSLVRDRVNYGYTFGSGTRLTVV.

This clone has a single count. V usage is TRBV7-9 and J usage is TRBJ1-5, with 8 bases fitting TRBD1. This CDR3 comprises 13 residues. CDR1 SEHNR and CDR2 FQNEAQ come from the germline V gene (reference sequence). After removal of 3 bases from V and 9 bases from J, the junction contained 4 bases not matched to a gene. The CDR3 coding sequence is TGTGCCAGCAGCTTTGGACAGGGACGGCCCCAGCATTTT. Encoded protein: CASSFGQGRPQHF.

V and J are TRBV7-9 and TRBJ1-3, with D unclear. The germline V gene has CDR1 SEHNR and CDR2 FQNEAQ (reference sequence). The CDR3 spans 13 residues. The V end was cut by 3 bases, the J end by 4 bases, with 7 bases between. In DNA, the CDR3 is TGTGCCAGCAGCTTCGAACTGGGAAACACCATATATTTT. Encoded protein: CASSFELGNTIYF.

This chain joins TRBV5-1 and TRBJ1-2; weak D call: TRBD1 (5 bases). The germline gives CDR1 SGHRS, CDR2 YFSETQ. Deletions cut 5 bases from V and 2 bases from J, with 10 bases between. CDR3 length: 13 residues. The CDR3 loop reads CASRSDKNYGYTF. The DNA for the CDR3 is TGCGCCAGCAGGTCGGACAAGAACTATGGCTACACCTTC.

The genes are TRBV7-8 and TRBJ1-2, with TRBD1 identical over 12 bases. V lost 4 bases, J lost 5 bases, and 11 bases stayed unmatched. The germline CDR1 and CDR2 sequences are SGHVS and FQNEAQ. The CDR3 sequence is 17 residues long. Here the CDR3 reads CASSSPGQGASWYGYTF. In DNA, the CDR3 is TGTGCCAGCAGCTCGCCGGGACAGGGGGCTAGCTGGTATGGCTACACCTTC.